What follows are 7 T cell receptor beta chains derived from one specimen sequenced in a study of blood T cell repertoires in COVID-19. Sequencing was performed with immunoSEQ multiplex PCR; in TCRdb, only in-frame clones are kept and a portion is missing. Found here are 85,000 to 90,000 clones, roughly 80% of them singletons; the top ten hold 16%. Input material: peripheral blood. These receptors were obtained from a woman older than 75 with active or convalescent COVID-19.

The chain uses TRBV10-1 and TRBJ1-3, with TRBD1 as a possible D gene (6 bases). The CDR3 sequence is 12 residues long. Looked up from germline, CDR1 is WNHNN and CDR2 is SYGVQD (reference sequence). Deletions cut 8 bases from V and 4 bases from J, with 9 bases between. The CDR3 DNA reads TGCGCCAGCCGGGACAAAGGAAACACCATATATTTT. Protein product: CASRDKGNTIYF.

The chain has TRBV9 and TRBJ2-2; TRBD2 might be the D (6 bases). The CDR3 has 16 residues. Looked up from germline, CDR1 is SGDLS and CDR2 is YYNGEE. The V gene lost 0 bases and the J gene lost 1 base, with 10 bases spanning the gap. The CDR3 loop is CASSVDLRGNTGELFF. The CDR3 DNA is TGTGCCAGCAGCGTAGATTTGCGGGGGAACACCGGGGAGCTGTTTTTT.

This chain joins TRBV4-1 and TRBJ1-1, with D perhaps TRBD1 (5 bases). Trimming removed 0 bases from V and 2 bases from J, with 13 bases in between. The CDR3 loop spans 16 amino acids. In germline, CDR1 is MGHRA, CDR2 YSYEKL. The CDR3 DNA reads TGCGCCAGCAGCCAAGAGTTAGGGGTCCCAAACACTGAAGCTTTCTTT. Translation: CASSQELGVPNTEAFF.

V usage is TRBV6-4 and J usage is TRBJ2-1, with TRBD2 identical over 10 bases. Unmatched junction bases numbered 7, after V lost 4 bases and J lost 13 bases. The CDR3 covers 13 residues. In germline, CDR1 is MRHNA, CDR2 SNTAGT. This CDR3 reads CASSGASGSDQFF. CDR3 sequence (DNA): TGTGCCAGCAGTGGGGCTAGCGGGAGCGACCAGTTCTTC.

The chain couples TRBV5-1 to TRBJ2-1; D is ambiguous. This CDR3 spans 13 amino acids. The V gene lost 3 bases and the J gene lost 10 bases, with 14 bases spanning the gap. The germline gives CDR1 SGHRS, CDR2 YFSETQ. CDR3 in DNA: TGCGCCAGCAGCTCTCCCCCTAGTCCCGAGCAGTTCTTC. It translates to CASSSPPSPEQFF.

Note on this clone: The junction and the germline gene differ at one end; a read error may be behind it. The chain couples TRBV5-1 to TRBJ1-2; weak D call: TRBD1 (5 bases). The germline V gene has CDR1 SGHRS and CDR2 YFSETQ. The CDR3 extends over 13 amino acids. In DNA form, the CDR3 reads TGCACCAGCAGCCCCGGGACTTCTTATGGCTACACCTTC. Its translation is CTSSPGTSYGYTF.

The chain is built from TRBV30 and TRBJ1-5, with D maybe TRBD1 (5 bases). Germline V gives CDR1 GTSNPN, CDR2 SVGIG (reference sequence). The V end lost 3 bases, the J end lost 3 bases, and 12 bases lay between the germline ends. This CDR3 spans 14 amino acids. The CDR3 is CAWRVKGFNQPQHF. In nucleotides, the CDR3 is TGTGCCTGGAGGGTGAAGGGGTTCAATCAGCCCCAGCATTTT.